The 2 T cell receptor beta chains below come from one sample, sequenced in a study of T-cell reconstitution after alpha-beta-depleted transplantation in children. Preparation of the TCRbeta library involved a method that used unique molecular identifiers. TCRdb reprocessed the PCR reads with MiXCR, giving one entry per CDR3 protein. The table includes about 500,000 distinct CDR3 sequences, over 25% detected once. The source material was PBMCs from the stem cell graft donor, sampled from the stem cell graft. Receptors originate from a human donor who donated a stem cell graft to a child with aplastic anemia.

Here the CDR3 reads CASSPIRDKEAFF. CDR3 sequence (DNA): TGTGCCAGCAGCCCCATTAGGGACAAAGAAGCTTTCTTT. The chain is built from TRBV5-5 and TRBJ1-1, with D possibly TRBD1 on 6 matching bases. The CDR3 has 13 residues. The ends were cut back, 4 bases at V and 8 bases at J, with 15 bases in the middle. Germline CDR1 reads SGHKS; CDR2 reads YYEKEE (reference sequence). The whole variable domain, remainder taken from reference TRBV5-5 and TRBJ1-1, is DAGVTQSPTHLIKTRGQQVTLRCSPISGHKSVSWYQQVLGQGPQFIFQYYEKEERGRGNFPDRFSARQFPNYSSELNVNALLLGDSALYLCASSPIRDKEAFFGQGTRLTVV.

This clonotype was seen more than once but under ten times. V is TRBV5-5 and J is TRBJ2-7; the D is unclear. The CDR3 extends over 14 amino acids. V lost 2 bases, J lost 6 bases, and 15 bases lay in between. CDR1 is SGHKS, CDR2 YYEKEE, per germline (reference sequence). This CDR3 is CASSFTGGPSEQYF. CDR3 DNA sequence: TGTGCCAGCAGCTTTACCGGTGGCCCGAGCGAGCAGTACTTC.